A selection of T cell receptor beta chains follows, all from one sample in a study of breast tumors, draining lymph nodes, adjacent tissues. From the multiplex PCR reads, TCRdb called clonotypes with MiXCR, one entry per CDR3 protein. The profile shows about 100,000 distinct CDR3 sequences, about 20% of them singletons. Sequences were obtained from axillary lymph node tissue. These receptor sequences come from a female donor with breast cancer. Some clones in this sample may be carry-over from other donors' samples. CDR3s leave out the opening cysteine and the closing phenylalanine or tryptophan.

J gene: TRBJ2-5
V gene: TRBV6-4
CDR3 protein: ASSDRWEGLETQY

J gene: TRBJ1-1
V gene: TRBV5-1
CDR3 protein: ASSLDPLVNTEAF

J gene: TRBJ2-1
V gene: TRBV19
CDR3 protein: ASSIVAFGTSGHEQF

J gene: TRBJ1-2
V gene: TRBV11-2
CDR3 protein: ASSPTDRDFYGYT

J gene: TRBJ2-7
V gene: TRBV2
CDR3 protein: ASSVAGLNYEQY

J gene: TRBJ2-5
V gene: TRBV20-1
CDR3 protein: SARTSGETQY

J gene: TRBJ2-5
V gene: TRBV5-1
CDR3 protein: ASSLARQDQETQY

J gene: TRBJ2-7
V gene: TRBV5-4
CDR3 protein: ASSSDSRREQY

J gene: TRBJ2-2
V gene: TRBV4-1
CDR3 protein: ASSQVSVGGPGELF

J gene: TRBJ2-3
V gene: TRBV6-4
CDR3 protein: ASSRAGSSDTQY

J gene: TRBJ1-2
V gene: TRBV27
CDR3 protein: ASSLVAGLHYGYT

J gene: TRBJ2-7
V gene: TRBV5-1
CDR3 protein: ASSLSSGVSYEQY

J gene: TRBJ1-4
V gene: TRBV4-1
CDR3 protein: ASSHGQTGRVEKLF

J gene: TRBJ2-7
V gene: TRBV14
CDR3 protein: ASRPSSSAGAYEQY

J gene: TRBJ2-2
V gene: TRBV7-2
CDR3 protein: ASSLTRPLGELF

J gene: TRBJ1-4
V gene: TRBV15
CDR3 protein: ATSGQGREKLF

J gene: TRBJ2-2
V gene: TRBV20-1
CDR3 protein: SARAVPGLAGGPGELF

J gene: TRBJ1-5
V gene: TRBV5-8
CDR3 protein: ASSLASGALVVWQPQH

J gene: TRBJ2-6
V gene: TRBV6-6
CDR3 protein: ASSYVGGKANVLT

J gene: TRBJ2-7
V gene: TRBV4-1
CDR3 protein: ASSQVRGSPYEQY

J gene: TRBJ1-1
V gene: TRBV4-1
CDR3 protein: ASSHLLFNRGRGSTEAF

J gene: TRBJ2-7
V gene: TRBV10-3
CDR3 protein: AIGEGGIVYKQY

J gene: TRBJ2-2
V gene: TRBV19
CDR3 protein: ASSMTGYTGELF

J gene: TRBJ2-2
V gene: TRBV7-6
CDR3 protein: ASSVSSGLNTGGLF

J gene: TRBJ2-7
V gene: TRBV12-3/TRBV12-4
CDR3 protein: ASSTGPQYEQY

J gene: TRBJ1-2
V gene: TRBV4-1
CDR3 protein: ASSQGRFSDGYT

J gene: TRBJ2-3
V gene: TRBV28
CDR3 protein: ASSPSQGWGTDTQY

J gene: TRBJ1-2
V gene: TRBV20-1
CDR3 protein: SARDGNAGNDGYT

J gene: TRBJ1-2
V gene: TRBV6-5
CDR3 protein: ASPCPLTGYNGYT

J gene: TRBJ2-3
V gene: TRBV12-3/TRBV12-4
CDR3 protein: ASSTRDLLAGHPTQY

J gene: TRBJ1-2
V gene: TRBV10-2
CDR3 protein: ASSGGSSSGYT

J gene: TRBJ1-2
V gene: TRBV4-2
CDR3 protein: ASSQGGGFGYT

J gene: TRBJ2-7
V gene: TRBV6-5
CDR3 protein: ASSYRQGSHEQY

J gene: TRBJ2-5
V gene: TRBV7-7
CDR3 protein: ASSFSEPGGGDRRETQY

J gene: TRBJ2-3
V gene: TRBV30
CDR3 protein: AWSGVFRLDTQY

J gene: TRBJ1-1
V gene: TRBV5-1
CDR3 protein: ASNRDPNTEAF

J gene: TRBJ1-2
V gene: TRBV20-1
CDR3 protein: SAPTENYGYT

J gene: TRBJ2-3
V gene: TRBV20-1
CDR3 protein: SARRHSADTQY

J gene: TRBJ1-2
V gene: TRBV27
CDR3 protein: ASSARVGYGYT

J gene: TRBJ2-6
V gene: TRBV5-8
CDR3 protein: ASSLANPAGANVLT

J gene: TRBJ2-7
V gene: TRBV7-9
CDR3 protein: ASSLNREQY

J gene: TRBJ1-3
V gene: TRBV20-1
CDR3 protein: GARERLDSGNTIY

J gene: TRBJ1-1
V gene: TRBV7-6
CDR3 protein: ASSPQGLNTEAF

J gene: TRBJ2-2
V gene: TRBV6-5
CDR3 protein: ASSPPGATTGELF

J gene: TRBJ2-4
V gene: TRBV2
CDR3 protein: ASSYRTGRGLAKNIQY

J gene: TRBJ1-5
V gene: TRBV19
CDR3 protein: ASSITAYNQPQH

J gene: TRBJ1-5
V gene: TRBV20-1
CDR3 protein: SARVGGMNQPQH

J gene: TRBJ2-1
V gene: TRBV20-1
CDR3 protein: SARDHQGLTYNEQF

J gene: TRBJ1-3
V gene: TRBV6-1
CDR3 protein: ASSETRTIY

J gene: TRBJ2-7
V gene: TRBV19
CDR3 protein: ASSHTDVSSYEQY

J gene: TRBJ1-2
V gene: TRBV19
CDR3 protein: ASSISQGGGYT

J gene: TRBJ2-3
V gene: TRBV20-1
CDR3 protein: SAFSGGVSTDTQY

J gene: TRBJ2-1
V gene: TRBV30
CDR3 protein: AWAQGPYNEQF

J gene: TRBJ1-2
V gene: TRBV3-1
CDR3 protein: ASSQRANYGYT

J gene: TRBJ2-7
V gene: TRBV12-3/TRBV12-4
CDR3 protein: ASSPTASGRPYEQY